The 32 T cell receptor beta chains below all came from one sample that was sequenced in a study of cytomegalovirus exposure and HLA in healthy donors. PCR amplification relied on 60 Vbeta primers (plus 13 Jbeta primers). Measured with immunoSEQ multiplex PCR; TCRdb has only the in-frame clones, and not every one. Of roughly 180,000 clones in the sample, 82% were seen once. Sequencing used PBMCs. These receptors were taken from a man aged 40-49 years in good health and CMV-seronegative.

The rearrangement joins TRBV11-2 to TRBJ2-5; 8 nucleotides agree with TRBD2. Looked up from germline, CDR1 is SGHAT and CDR2 is FQNNGV. This CDR3 region has 16 residues. The V gene end was trimmed by 0 bases and the J gene end by 5 bases; junction bases not matched to a gene: 8. CDR3 protein: CASSLDKAGGWETQYF. CDR3 DNA: TGTGCCAGCAGCTTAGATAAGGCGGGGGGTTGGGAGACCCAGTACTTC.

This clone occurred a few times. This rearrangement joins TRBV18 to TRBJ2-3; D gene uncertain. This CDR3 spans 12 amino acids. CDR1 and CDR2 (germline): KGHSH, LQKENI. V lost 3 bases to trimming and J lost 2 bases, with 3 bases between them. The CDR3 reads CASSPFTDTQYF. CDR3 bases: TGTGCCAGCTCACCCTTCACAGATACGCAGTATTTT.

The chain employs TRBV9 and TRBJ2-7; the D is unclear. V was shortened by 0 bases and J by 2 bases, with 9 bases between the two germline ends. The CDR3 spans 14 residues. Germline V gene data show CDR1 as SGDLS and CDR2 as YYNGEE. The chain's CDR3 is CASSVDWSPYEQYF. The CDR3 DNA is TGTGCCAGCAGCGTAGATTGGAGCCCCTACGAGCAGTACTTC. Looking up the rest from reference TRBV9 and TRBJ2-7 gives the full variable domain: DSGVTQTPKHLITATGQRVTLRCSPRSGDLSVYWYQQSLDQGLQFLIQYYNGEERAKGNILERFSAQQFPDLHSELNLSSLELGDSALYFCASSVDWSPYEQYFGPGTRLTVT.

The rearrangement joins TRBV30 to TRBJ2-5; 7 positions agree with TRBD2. The length of the CDR3 is 13 residues. The V gene's germline CDR1 is GTSNPN and CDR2 SVGIG (reference sequence). The V segment lost 8 bases and the J segment 5 bases; nucleotides outside the gene matches: 11. In nucleotides, the CDR3 is TGTGCCGCGGGAGACGGGGGGTGGGAGACCCAGTACTTC. Translating it yields CAAGDGGWETQYF.

The chain uses TRBV28 and TRBJ2-4, with no clear D. This CDR3 spans 14 amino acids. From germline, CDR1 is MDHEN and CDR2 SYDVKM. The V and J ends lost 5 bases and 7 bases respectively, with 15 bases between them. The CDR3 reads CASSGPPRWNIQYF. CDR3 DNA sequence: TGTGCCAGCAGTGGCCCCCCCAGATGGAACATTCAGTACTTC.

The rearrangement uses TRBV21-1 and TRBJ2-7; TRBD1, the table's D call, lacks a check against the DNA. TRBV21-1 is flagged as a pseudogene. CDR3 length: 16 residues. The CDR3 DNA follows: TGTGCCAGCAGCCCCTTTGGGACAGGCCATACCTACGAGCAGTACTTC. Protein sequence: CASSPFGTGHTYEQYF.

The genes are TRBV7-9 and TRBJ2-3; TRBD2 agrees at 9 bases. Germline-derived CDR1 and CDR2 are SEHNR and FQNEAQ (reference sequence). V shed 4 bases and J 0 bases; nucleotides not matched to a gene: 5. The CDR3 is 16 residues long. The CDR3 nucleotides read TGTGCCAGCAGCTCGCTTAGCGGGGGTAGCACAGATACGCAGTATTTT. Translation gives CASSSLSGGSTDTQYF.

The chain has TRBV28 and TRBJ2-1, with 16 bases lining up with TRBD2. This CDR3 region has 16 residues. J gave up 8 bases and V 5 bases, and 6 bases lay outside the gene matches. Per the germline V gene, CDR1 is MDHEN and CDR2 is SYDVKM. The CDR3 here is CASSGTSGRAAHEQFF. In DNA form, the CDR3 reads TGTGCCAGCAGTGGGACTAGCGGGAGGGCCGCGCATGAGCAGTTCTTC.

There are a few counts of this clone. The rearrangement joins TRBV7-2 to TRBJ1-2; D perhaps matches TRBD1 (6 bases). In germline, CDR1 is SGHTA, CDR2 FQGNSA. The CDR3 length is 17 residues. V was trimmed by 5 bases and J by 6 bases, leaving 25 bases between them. The CDR3: CASSPVYRGGAGNGYTF. CDR3 in DNA: TGTGCCAGCAGCCCCGTATATCGGGGGGGGGCTGGTAATGGCTACACCTTC.

J is TRBJ2-2 and V is TRBV28, with 10 positions matching TRBD1. This CDR3 spans 15 amino acids. V was clipped by 6 bases and J by 3 bases; unmatched bases: 4. The V gene's germline CDR1 is MDHEN and CDR2 SYDVKM. The DNA for the CDR3 is TGTGCCAGCAGACTCGACAGGGGGCACACCGGGGAGCTGTTTTTT. Its protein product is CASRLDRGHTGELFF.

The rearrangement uses TRBV5-6 and TRBJ1-6; tentatively, D is TRBD1 (6 bases). The length of the CDR3 is 14 residues. The germline CDR1 and CDR2 sequences are SGHDT and YYEEEE. Trimming pared 5 bases from V and 5 bases from J, leaving 11 bases between. The CDR3 DNA reads as TGTGCCAGCAGTGGGGGCCTTCATAATTCACCCCTCCACTTT. Translation: CASSGGLHNSPLHF.

The J gene is TRBJ1-1, the V gene TRBV5-1; D gene unclear. The germline CDR1 and CDR2 sequences are SGHRS and YFSETQ. The CDR3 is made up of 16 amino acids. V lost 0 bases, J lost 1 base, and 13 bases lay in between. The CDR3: CASSLVVSSGNTEAFF. The CDR3 DNA reads TGCGCCAGCAGCTTGGTAGTAAGTTCGGGGAACACTGAAGCTTTCTTT.

The chain has TRBV7-6 and TRBJ1-2; D is ambiguous. V was cut by 5 bases and J by 4 bases, with 11 bases left in between. The germline V gene encodes CDR1 SGHVS and CDR2 FNYEAQ. The CDR3 has 13 residues. The CDR3 spells CASSPGEGYGYTF. CDR3 DNA sequence: TGTGCCAGCAGCCCCGGCGAGGGCTATGGCTACACCTTC.

The genes are TRBV13 and TRBJ1-1; 9 bases fit TRBD1. The CDR3 covers 14 residues. V lost 3 bases and J lost 5; bases outside the gene matches: 4. The germline gives CDR1 PRHDT, CDR2 FYEKMQ (reference sequence). The CDR3 sequence is CASSFGQGSTEAFF. CDR3 coding DNA: TGTGCCAGCAGCTTCGGACAGGGGTCTACTGAAGCTTTCTTT.

V usage is TRBV7-8 and J usage is TRBJ2-7; 9 bases line up with TRBD1. The CDR3 covers 14 residues. The germline gives CDR1 SGHVS, CDR2 FQNEAQ. Trimming at V came to 1 base and at J to 3 bases, leaving 1 base not matched to a gene. The chain's CDR3 is CASSLDRGHYEQYF. DNA for the CDR3: TGTGCCAGCAGCTTAGACAGGGGGCACTACGAGCAGTACTTC.

This chain joins TRBV6-5 and TRBJ2-5, with 8 bases aligning to TRBD2. The J segment lost 5 bases and the V segment lost 4 bases, leaving 12 bases of the junction unmatched. This CDR3 has 16 amino acids. CDR1 and CDR2 (germline): MNHEY, SVGAGI. The chain's CDR3 is CASSSRLAKIMETQYF. CDR3 sequence (DNA): TGTGCCAGCAGTTCTAGACTAGCGAAGATCATGGAGACCCAGTACTTC.

The J gene is TRBJ1-5, the V gene TRBV7-9, with no clear D. Between the trimmed V and J ends, which lost 3 bases and 5 bases, there was a span of 11 bases. The CDR3 has 14 amino acids. Germline V gene lookup returns CDR1 SEHNR and CDR2 FQNEAQ (reference sequence). CDR3 in DNA: TGTGCCAGCAGCTTGAGCGACGGGGATCAGCCCCAGCATTTT. Protein: CASSLSDGDQPQHF.

The rearrangement links TRBV4-3 to TRBJ1-4; a weak D match, TRBD1 (5 bases). Per germline, CDR1 LGHNA and CDR2 YSLEER. The CDR3 has 19 amino acids. Trimming stripped 0 bases from V and 8 bases from J, with 25 bases between. The CDR3 region is CASSQDLVGAARAQEKLFF. Here the CDR3 DNA reads TGCGCCAGCAGCCAAGATTTAGTTGGGGCGGCCAGGGCACAGGAAAAACTGTTTTTT.

This clone was observed once. This chain joins TRBV6-6 and TRBJ1-4; TRBD1 agrees at 8 bases. The V gene's germline CDR1 is MNHNY and CDR2 SVGAGI (reference sequence). The V segment lost 4 bases and the J segment 6 bases; nucleotides outside the gene matches: 10. The length of the CDR3 is 16 residues. The CDR3 DNA follows: TGTGCCAGCAGTTTCCTGGGACAGGCCGGAGATGAAAAACTGTTTTTT. It yields the protein CASSFLGQAGDEKLFF.

V is TRBV4-3 and J is TRBJ2-3; tentatively, D is TRBD2 (6 bases). Germline V gives CDR1 LGHNA, CDR2 YSLEER. The germline V and J ends were trimmed by 6 bases and 2 bases, with 21 bases remaining between them. This CDR3 spans 17 amino acids. CDR3 amino acids: CASSLAAGPHPTDTQYF. DNA of the CDR3: TGCGCCAGCAGTTTGGCGGCGGGACCGCACCCCACAGATACGCAGTATTTT.

The chain recombines TRBV27 with TRBJ2-7; a possible D gene is TRBD2 (6 bases). Germline V lookup: CDR1 MNHEY, CDR2 SMNVEV (reference sequence). V was clipped by 6 bases and J by 0 bases, with 12 bases between them. The CDR3 extends over 14 amino acids. The DNA of the CDR3 is TGTGCCAGCAGATGGAGGGTTGCCTCCTACGAGCAGTACTTC. It encodes CASRWRVASYEQYF.

The rearrangement links TRBV6-1 to TRBJ1-1, with D uncertain. The V end lost 7 bases, the J end lost 1 base, and 16 bases lay between the germline ends. Germline loops: CDR1 MNHNS, CDR2 SASEGT. This CDR3 region has 15 residues. The CDR3 DNA is TGTGCCAGCACTAGTGCCGCCCTACCGAACACTGAAGCTTTCTTT. It is translated as CASTSAALPNTEAFF.

This chain connects TRBV11-3 to TRBJ2-3, with 10 bases identical to TRBD2. The germline V gene encodes CDR1 SGHNT and CDR2 YENEEA. V was clipped by 5 bases and J by 1 base; unmatched bases: 3. The CDR3 spans 15 residues. The CDR3 bases are TGTGCCAGCAGCCGGGGGACTAGCGGCACAGATACGCAGTATTTT. Protein product: CASSRGTSGTDTQYF.

This clone was counted only a few times. This chain connects TRBV2 to TRBJ2-5; 7 positions agree with TRBD2. Germline values: CDR1 SNHLY, CDR2 FYNNEI. The length of the CDR3 is 15 residues. V lost 1 base, J lost 1 base, and 3 bases stayed unmatched. CDR3 residues: CASSEVGGSQETQYF. In DNA, the CDR3 is TGTGCCAGCAGTGAAGTGGGGGGGTCCCAAGAGACCCAGTACTTC.

CDR3: CASTKAGEQFF. Here the CDR3 DNA reads TGTGCCAGTACCAAGGCGGGTGAGCAGTTCTTC. The V call is TRBV19, the J call TRBJ2-1; a weak D match, TRBD2 (5 bases). This CDR3 comprises 11 residues. Looked up from germline, CDR1 is LNHDA and CDR2 is SQIVND (reference sequence). Trimming left V 7 bases short and J 9 bases short, with 10 bases between.

The chain links TRBV28 to TRBJ1-1, with TRBD1 as a possible D gene (5 bases). There are 15 residues in the CDR3. V was pared by 7 bases and J by 3 bases, with 18 bases between. Germline values: CDR1 MDHEN, CDR2 SYDVKM. The CDR3 region is CASTPWGEGHTEAFF. CDR3 nucleotides: TGTGCCAGCACCCCTTGGGGGGAAGGTCACACTGAAGCTTTCTTT. Full variable domain (outside the CDR3, taken from reference TRBV28 and TRBJ1-1): DVKVTQSSRYLVKRTGEKVFLECVQDMDHENMFWYRQDPGLGLRLIYFSYDVKMKEKGDIPEGYSVSREKKERFSLILESASTNQTSMYLCASTPWGEGHTEAFFGQGTRLTVV.

This clone was seen a handful of times. The chain has TRBV21-1 and TRBJ1-1. TRBV21-1 is assigned pseudogene status. CDR3 size: 12 residues. For the CDR3, the DNA is TGTGCCAGCTCGGGGACCGAAGGAGGGCCTTTCTTT. Encoded protein: CASSGTEGGPFF.

The CDR3 nucleotides are TGTGCCAGTAGTATAGATCAGGTCCAGCCCCAGCATTTT. Residues: CASSIDQVQPQHF. V and J are TRBV19 and TRBJ1-5; D call uncertain. The V and J ends lost 0 bases and 7 bases respectively, with 7 bases between them. This CDR3 comprises 13 residues. From germline, CDR1 is LNHDA and CDR2 SQIVND (reference sequence).

In this sample, this clone turned up a few times. The DNA of the CDR3 is TGTGCCAGCAGCGATGAGGGCTCCGGGGCCAACGTCCTGACTTTC. It yields the protein CASSDEGSGANVLTF. The chain joins TRBV2 to TRBJ2-6, with TRBD2 as a possible D gene (5 bases). The CDR3 is 15 residues long. The ends were cut back, 6 bases at V and 4 bases at J, with 13 bases in the middle. In germline, CDR1 is SNHLY, CDR2 FYNNEI.

This chain connects TRBV19 to TRBJ1-2; 8 nucleotides line up with TRBD1. The CDR3 covers 18 residues. Trimming took 0 bases from V and 5 from J; bases not matched to a gene: 14. Germline CDR1 reads LNHDA; CDR2 reads SQIVND (reference sequence). The CDR3 coding sequence is TGTGCCAGTAGTATAGAACGAAGGACAGGGAGCGCCTTTTATGGCTACACCTTC. Its protein product is CASSIERRTGSAFYGYTF. The full variable domain, its missing parts supplied by reference TRBV19 and TRBJ1-2, is DGGITQSPKYLFRKEGQNVTLSCEQNLNHDAMYWYRQDPGQGLRLIYYSQIVNDFQKGDIAEGYSVSREKKESFPLTVTSAQKNPTAFYLCASSIERRTGSAFYGYTFGSGTRLTVV.

The gene calls are TRBV4-2 and TRBJ2-1; 9 nucleotides line up with TRBD1. The CDR3 has 15 amino acids. Germline V gene data show CDR1 as LGHNA and CDR2 as YNFKEQ. The junction had 9 bases not matched to a gene; V was cut back by 4 bases and J by 8 bases. DNA for the CDR3: TGTGCCAGCAGCCGCCGGGACAGGGTTCCCGATGAGCAGTTCTTC. Protein product: CASSRRDRVPDEQFF.

CDR3 nucleotide sequence: TGTGCCAGCAGGTTGACAGGGGCCTACGAGCAGTACTTC. Translation: CASRLTGAYEQYF. This chain links TRBV5-6 with TRBJ2-7; 8 bases line up with TRBD1. The CDR3 contains 13 residues. Germline CDR1 and CDR2: SGHDT and YYEEEE. V lost 5 bases to trimming and J lost 2 bases; unmatched junction nucleotides: 3.